The present TCR beta chain was sequenced within a study of shared clonotypes between healthy human individuals. It was at deep level that the assay was run. Some clones are missing from TCRdb's copy, which holds only in-frame ones; the method was immunoSEQ multiplex PCR. The data show 2.3 million or so clones, about 92% seen once. CDR1 and CDR2 (germline): MNHEY, SVGAGI. The CDR3 runs to 14 residues. V lost 2 bases and J lost 6, with 14 bases in between. This sequence was found in a man between 18 and 35 years old in good health. Some clones in this sample may be carry-over from other donors' samples. The specimen sequenced was naive CD4+ T cells from PBMCs. Subset given: CD45RA+ positively selected. The chain is built from TRBV6-5 and TRBJ2-7; D is perhaps TRBD1 (7 bases). The CDR3 DNA reads as TGTGCCAGCAGTTACCGGGGGACAGCATCCGAGCAGTACTTC. Protein: CASSYRGTASEQYF.